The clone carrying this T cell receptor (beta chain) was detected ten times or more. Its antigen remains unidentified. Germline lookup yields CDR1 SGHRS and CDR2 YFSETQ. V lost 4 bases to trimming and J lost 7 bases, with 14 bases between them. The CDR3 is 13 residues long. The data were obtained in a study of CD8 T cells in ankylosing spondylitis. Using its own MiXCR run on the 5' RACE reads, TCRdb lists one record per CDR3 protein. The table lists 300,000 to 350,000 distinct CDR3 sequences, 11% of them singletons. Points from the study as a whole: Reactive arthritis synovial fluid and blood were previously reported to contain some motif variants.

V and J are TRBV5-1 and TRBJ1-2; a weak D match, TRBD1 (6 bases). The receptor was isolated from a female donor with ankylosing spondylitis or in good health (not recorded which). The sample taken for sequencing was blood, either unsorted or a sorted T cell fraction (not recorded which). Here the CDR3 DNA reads TGCGCCAGCAGCGGGGGGGGCCCCATTGGCTACACCTTC. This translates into CASSGGGPIGYTF.